A single sample is the source of the 18 T cell receptor beta chains below, sequenced in a study of response to subunit inactivated influenza vaccine. A single record per CDR3 protein comes from TCRdb applying MiXCR to the RT-PCR reads. In the table there are fewer than 700,000 distinct CDR3 sequences, 10% to 15% of which are singletons. The sample was PBMCs from blood, taken 45 days after vaccination. The receptors derive from a man aged 50 to 60 who received an inactivated influenza vaccine.

V gene TRBV7-8 combines with J gene TRBJ2-3, with 8 bases fitting TRBD1. This CDR3 is 15 amino acids long. From germline, CDR1 is SGHVS and CDR2 FQNEAQ. The trim removed 4 bases at V and 3 bases at J, leaving 6 bases unmatched. CDR3 amino acids: CASSSPRGRTDTQYF. DNA for the CDR3: TGTGCCAGCAGCTCACCCAGGGGGCGGACAGATACGCAGTATTTT.

The J gene is TRBJ2-5, the V gene TRBV7-9; 10 bases map to TRBD1. V lost 3 bases to trimming and J lost 5 bases; unmatched junction nucleotides: 9. Germline CDR1 and CDR2: SEHNR and FQNEAQ (reference sequence). This CDR3 contains 16 residues. The CDR3 reads CASSFSGTGARETQYF. The CDR3 DNA reads as TGTGCCAGCAGCTTCTCCGGGACAGGGGCGCGTGAGACCCAGTACTTC.

V and J are TRBV6-1 and TRBJ2-7, with TRBD1 matching over 7 bases. The length of the CDR3 is 15 residues. CDR1 is MNHNS, CDR2 SASEGT, per germline. The V gene end was trimmed by 5 bases and the J gene end by 1 base; junction bases not matched to a gene: 8. The CDR3 reads CASSHRTGRSYEQYF. DNA for the CDR3: TGTGCCAGCAGTCATCGGACAGGACGATCCTACGAGCAGTACTTC.

The V call is TRBV7-9, the J call TRBJ1-1, with 7 bases identical to TRBD1. Trimming cost V 5 bases and J 8 bases; bases outside gene matches: 5. Germline CDR1 reads SEHNR; CDR2 reads FQNEAQ (reference sequence). The CDR3 is 12 residues long. In DNA, the CDR3 is TGTGCCAGCAGCCCAGGGACAGAAGAAGCTTTCTTT. Amino acid sequence: CASSPGTEEAFF.

In its sample, this clonotype was seen a few times. CDR3 coding DNA: TGTGCCAGCAGCTCCCCGGGACAGGGAATGAATACGCAGTATTTT. It is translated as CASSSPGQGMNTQYF. The chain carries TRBV7-2 and TRBJ2-3; 9 bases map to TRBD1. Germline assignment: CDR1 SGHTA and CDR2 FQGNSA. This CDR3 comprises 15 residues. J was trimmed by 7 bases and V by 4 bases; bases with no gene match: 9.

In regard to this clonotype: Relative to the germline gene, one junction end is altered; a read error may explain this. CDR3: CSARGQINTEASF. In DNA form, the CDR3 reads TGCAGTGCTAGAGGTCAGATCAACACTGAAGCTTCCTTT. The J gene is TRBJ1-1, the V gene TRBV20-1, with D hard to call. CDR1 and CDR2 from the germline V gene are DFQATT and SNEGSKA (reference sequence). The CDR3 loop spans 13 amino acids.

This sequence joins TRBV7-2 and TRBJ2-4, with a weak D call TRBD1 (5 bases). The CDR3 runs to 14 residues. The germline CDR1 and CDR2 sequences are SGHTA and FQGNSA. Trimming removed 5 bases at V and 6 bases at J, with 14 bases between. CDR3 bases: TGTGCCAGCAGCACAGAAAGGGGTCCAAACATTCAGTACTTC. Translating gives CASSTERGPNIQYF.

This clonotype appeared a few times. This chain joins TRBV4-2 and TRBJ2-3, with TRBD2 identical over 11 bases. The CDR3 contains 17 residues. Trimming took 1 base from V and 4 from J; bases not matched to a gene: 7. The germline V gene has CDR1 LGHNA and CDR2 YNFKEQ. CDR3 bases: TGTGCCAGCAGCCAAGGGCTAGCGGGAGGAGGAGCAGATACGCAGTATTTT. Encoded protein: CASSQGLAGGGADTQYF.

This clonotype was picked up a small number of times. The CDR3 coding sequence is TGTGCCAGCAGCCTACATAGCGGGGCCGGGGAGCTGTTTTTT. Translation: CASSLHSGAGELFF. V gene TRBV3-1 combines with J gene TRBJ2-2, with 8 bases identical to TRBD2. Germline V gene sequence: CDR1 LGHDT, CDR2 YNNKEL (reference sequence). The J segment lost 6 bases and the V segment lost 4 bases, leaving 4 bases of the junction unmatched. This CDR3 region has 14 residues.

Notes on this clonotype: A clone one base away is much larger, so this may be a read error. Because it lacks the conserved phenylalanine or tryptophan at the end, this CDR3 is likely a read error. The chain couples TRBV12-3 or TRBV12-4 to TRBJ2-1; D unresolved. Trimming took off 4 bases at V and 4 bases at J, with 8 bases between the two ends. The CDR3 is 13 amino acids. The CDR3 region is CASSYGEYNEQFC. DNA of the CDR3: TGTGCCAGCAGTTACGGAGAGTACAATGAGCAGTTCTGC.

This clonotype was picked up many times. This sequence joins TRBV10-3 and TRBJ2-1; D may be TRBD2 (6 bases). The CDR3 has 15 amino acids. The V and J ends lost 4 bases and 4 bases respectively, with 14 bases between them. The germline V gene encodes CDR1 ENHRY and CDR2 SYGVKD. The CDR3 protein is CAISGGEVVYNEQFF. The DNA for the CDR3 is TGTGCCATCAGTGGGGGGGAAGTGGTTTACAATGAGCAGTTCTTC.

The V call is TRBV4-2, the J call TRBJ2-5, with 8 bases identical to TRBD1. The CDR3 contains 15 residues. V was clipped by 1 base and J by 5 bases; unmatched bases: 6. The germline V gene has CDR1 LGHNA and CDR2 YNFKEQ. The CDR3 nucleotides read TGTGCCAGCAGCCAAGGTGGGACAGGAAGGGAGACCCAGTACTTC. Translation: CASSQGGTGRETQYF.

This clonotype was recorded a few times. This chain uses TRBV5-1 with TRBJ2-1, with 8 bases fitting TRBD1. Per the germline V gene, CDR1 is SGHRS and CDR2 is YFSETQ. With 0 bases clipped from V and 6 bases from J, the junction kept 5 bases outside the gene matches. The CDR3 contains 15 residues. The CDR3 DNA sequence: TGCGCCAGCAGCTTGGGCAGGGGGCGCCTCAATGAGCAGTTCTTC. Translating gives CASSLGRGRLNEQFF.

J is TRBJ2-3 and V is TRBV30; D is uncertain. Germline V gene lookup returns CDR1 GTSNPN and CDR2 SVGIG (reference sequence). This CDR3 comprises 11 residues. V lost 4 bases and J lost 0, with 2 bases in between. The CDR3 DNA reads as TGTGCCTGGACCAGCACAGATACGCAGTATTTT. Translation gives CAWTSTDTQYF.

This clonotype has ten or more counts. At one end the junction does not follow the germline gene, possibly because of a read error. The rearrangement joins TRBV4-1 to TRBJ2-3, with a possible D match to TRBD1 (6 bases). The CDR3 contains 13 residues. Germline lookup yields CDR1 MGHRA and CDR2 YSYEKL. Here the CDR3 DNA reads TGCGCCAGCAGCGAAGACAGGAAGTATACGCAGTATTTT. Translating it yields CASSEDRKYTQYF.

The chain joins TRBV5-1 to TRBJ2-5; TRBD2 matches at 8 bases. The length of the CDR3 is 18 residues. The ends lost 0 bases at V and 4 bases at J; junction bases unmatched: 14. Germline-derived CDR1 and CDR2 are SGHRS and YFSETQ. Here the CDR3 DNA reads TGCGCCAGCAGCTTGGGGGCCGAGGGTAGCGGGATTCCAGAGACCCAGTACTTC. It encodes CASSLGAEGSGIPETQYF.

A few counts support this clonotype. The CDR3 bases are TGTGCCAGCAGTTTGAGGGTGATGGCCAAAAACATTCAGTACTTC. Amino acid sequence: CASSLRVMAKNIQYF. The rearrangement uses TRBV28 and TRBJ2-4; D might be TRBD2 (5 bases). The CDR3 consists of 15 residues. The germline CDR1 and CDR2 sequences are MDHEN and SYDVKM. Trimming removed 3 bases from V and 1 base from J, with 10 bases in between.

Ten or more counts support this clonotype. The chain uses TRBV7-2 and TRBJ2-1; the D is unclear. The CDR3 contains 13 residues. V was trimmed by 3 bases and J by 10 bases, leaving 13 bases between them. CDR1 and CDR2 from the germline V gene are SGHTA and FQGNSA. The CDR3 DNA is TGTGCCAGCAGCTTCCGTTTACAAGTCGAGCAGTTCTTC. Its protein is CASSFRLQVEQFF.